Included here is one TCR beta chain sequence, with context. Its target is unknown. These data originate in a study of T cell responses to AZD1222 COVID-19 vaccine. Profiling relied on immunoSEQ multiplex PCR, and the TCRdb table lists in-frame clones only, not all of them. The sample includes about 110,000 clones, approximately 90% of them seen just once. Study findings and constraints: Donors were mostly white British, more females; clonal diversity possibly underestimated. Only five or six AZD1222 recipients were seropositive at baseline. Unmutated regions of variants are reportedly targeted by nearly half of spike-specific TCRs.

The sample in question was peripheral blood, obtained 28 days after the second AZD1222 dose. The receptor's source is an adult who received the AZD1222 COVID-19 vaccine.

This chain's CDR3 is CVVVGDPTPVSEQYF. DNA of the CDR3: TGTGTCGTCGTCGGAGACCCGACTCCTGTAAGCGAGCAGTACTTC. The chain uses TRBV2 and TRBJ2-7; the D is unclear. The CDR3 totals 15 residues. The V gene's germline CDR1 is SNHLY and CDR2 FYNNEI.